Listed below are T cell receptor beta chains from one sample, sequenced in a study of control samples from healthy donors and cancer patients. Assay: immunoSEQ multiplex PCR; the TCRdb copy retains only in-frame clones and omits some. In total, the table holds under 200,000 clones. The specimen was blood. The receptors here all came from a woman in her 30s in good health. CDR3s include the opening cysteine and the closing phenylalanine or tryptophan. The D gene is left open where the match is weak.

v_call	j_call	d_call	cdr3_nt	cdr3_aa
TRBV3-1/TRBV3-2	TRBJ1-3	TRBD1	TGTGCCAGCAGCCGCATTGACAGGGGAGCTGGAAACACCATATATTTT	CASSRIDRGAGNTIYF
TRBV7-2	TRBJ1-2	TRBD1	TGTGCCAGCAGCTTAGCCCTGCAGGGGGCGGTCGGCTACACCTTC	CASSLALQGAVGYTF
TRBV28	TRBJ1-1	NA	TGTGCCAGCAGTTTGTCGGGCAGTCGAGGTGAAGCTTTCTTT	CASSLSGSRGEAFF
TRBV27	TRBJ1-2	NA	TGTGCCAGCAGTTTAAAGGCAACTAACTATGGCTACACCTTC	CASSLKATNYGYTF
TRBV18	TRBJ1-1	NA	TGTGCCAGCTCACCACCATATTTAGGGTGGAACACTGAAGCTTTCTTT	CASSPPYLGWNTEAFF
TRBV28	TRBJ2-3	NA	TGTGCCAGCAGCCCTGCAGGGGTTAGCACAGATACGCAGTATTTT	CASSPAGVSTDTQYF
TRBV6-6	TRBJ2-7	TRBD1	TGTGCCAGCAGCTCATCCGACAGGGGGGGCTACGAGCAGTACTTC	CASSSSDRGGYEQYF
TRBV30	TRBJ2-7	NA	TGTGCCTGGAGTGGGGGGGCCAACGAGCAGTACTTC	CAWSGGANEQYF
TRBV6-5	TRBJ1-1	TRBD1	TGTGCCAGCAGGCACAGGGGTGTTGGCACTGAAGCTTTCTTT	CASRHRGVGTEAFF
TRBV11-2	TRBJ1-1	NA	TGTGCCAGCAGCTTAGACGGGTGGCATACTGAAGCTTTCTTT	CASSLDGWHTEAFF
TRBV1	TRBJ2-7	NA	TGCACCAGCAGCCAAGTGATTTTGGACTACGAGCAGTACTTC	CTSSQVILDYEQYF
TRBV4-3	TRBJ1-2	TRBD1	TGCGCCAGCAGCCAAGGTCGCAGGGGGGGGGATGGCTACACCTTC	CASSQGRRGGDGYTF
TRBV14	TRBJ2-7	NA	TGTGCCAGCAGCCAAGCTTCAGGGTGGATCTACGAGCAGTACTTC	CASSQASGWIYEQYF
TRBV7-2	TRBJ2-3	NA	TGTGCCAGCAGCTTCAGCGGCACAGATACGCAGTATTTT	CASSFSGTDTQYF
TRBV6-5	TRBJ1-6	NA	TGTGCCAGCAGGTTGCAGGGTCCCTATAATTCACCCCTCCACTTT	CASRLQGPYNSPLHF
TRBV7-2	TRBJ1-6	NA	TGTGCCAGCAGCTTAGTTTGGGGTTCACCCCTCCACTTT	CASSLVWGSPLHF
TRBV6-4	TRBJ2-2	TRBD1	TGTGCCAGCAGTGACCGGGACAGTTACACCGGGGAGCTGTTTTTT	CASSDRDSYTGELFF
TRBV6-6	TRBJ1-1	NA	TGTGCCAGCAGTTACAAGGGACCGCCGATCAACACTGAAGCTTTCTTT	CASSYKGPPINTEAFF
TRBV19	TRBJ1-1	NA	TGTGCCAGTAGTAATGACATGATTAACACTGAAGCTTTCTTT	CASSNDMINTEAFF
TRBV9	TRBJ2-7	TRBD1	TGTGCCAGCAGCGTCGCCGGGACAGGGGGCGGCGAGCAGTACTTC	CASSVAGTGGGEQYF
TRBV28	TRBJ1-2	NA	TGTGCCAGCAACGTTCCGGGGGCGCAGATCTATGGCTACACCTTC	CASNVPGAQIYGYTF
TRBV20-1	TRBJ1-1	NA	TGCAGTGCTAGGGACGACAACGAAGCTTTCTTT	CSARDDNEAFF
TRBV19	TRBJ2-7	NA	TGTGCCAGTTCCCAGGGAGTGCCCTACGAGCAGTACTTC	CASSQGVPYEQYF
TRBV19	TRBJ2-7	NA	TGTGCCAGTAGTCCACGGGCCCCATATGGCTCCTACGAGCAGTACTTC	CASSPRAPYGSYEQYF
TRBV10-1	TRBJ2-2	TRBD1	TGCGCCAGCAGGGGACAGTCCGCCGGGGAGCTGTTTTTT	CASRGQSAGELFF
TRBV28	TRBJ1-2	NA	TGTGCCAGCAGTGCCTCGTTAAACTATGGCTACACCTTC	CASSASLNYGYTF
TRBV27	TRBJ1-1	NA	TGTGCCACCGTACAGGGCACTGAAGCTTTCTTT	CATVQGTEAFF
TRBV5-1	TRBJ2-5	NA	TGCGCCAGCAGCTTGTCATGGAGACAAGAGACCCAGTACTTC	CASSLSWRQETQYF
TRBV3-1/TRBV3-2	TRBJ2-2	TRBD1	TGTGCCAGCAGCCGAGGGGGCCCCGGGGAGCTGTTTTTT	CASSRGGPGELFF
TRBV4-2	TRBJ2-3	NA	TGTGCCAGCAGCCCCACTAGAGCGTTCCCAGATACGCAGTATTTT	CASSPTRAFPDTQYF
TRBV27	TRBJ2-7	TRBD1	TGTGCCAGCAGTAAATGGGACAGAAACTACGAGCAGTACTTC	CASSKWDRNYEQYF
TRBV4-3	TRBJ1-2	NA	TGCGCCAGCAGCCAAGAACGGGATGGCTACACCTTC	CASSQERDGYTF
TRBV5-1	TRBJ2-7	NA	TGCGCCAGCAGCTTGGAACAGGGTAGCTACGAGCAGTACTTC	CASSLEQGSYEQYF
TRBV2	TRBJ2-7	NA	TGTGCCAGCAGTGTTACAGCCCTAGAGAAGTACTTC	CASSVTALEKYF
TRBV6-1	TRBJ1-2	NA	TGTGCCAGCAGTGAAGACGAAAGGAGATATGGCTACACCTTC	CASSEDERRYGYTF
TRBV12-3/TRBV12-4	TRBJ1-2	NA	TGTGCCAGCAGGCATAGACAGGCGGTGACCTTC	CASRHRQAVTF
TRBV10-3	TRBJ1-1	TRBD1	TGTGCCATCAGGGAGGGGGCGGACACTGAAGCTTTCTTT	CAIREGADTEAFF
TRBV7-9	TRBJ1-2	NA	TGTGCCAGCAGCTTTGACATCGGCTACACCTTC	CASSFDIGYTF
TRBV3-1/TRBV3-2	TRBJ2-1	NA	TGTGCCAGCAGCCAAGGTCTAGGGGGGACGACTTACAATGAGCAGTTCTTC	CASSQGLGGTTYNEQFF
TRBV29-1	TRBJ1-1	NA	TGCAGCGTTGAAGGGGACCAGGCCAAGAACACTGAAGCTTTCTTT	CSVEGDQAKNTEAFF
TRBV27	TRBJ2-7	NA	TGTGCCAGCAGTTTTTACGGGGGCGGGGCCCCCCGCTCCTACGAGCAGTACTTC	CASSFYGGGAPRSYEQYF
TRBV5-1	TRBJ2-3	NA	TGCGCCAGCAGCTTGGGGACTAGCACAGATACGCAGTATTTT	CASSLGTSTDTQYF
TRBV27	TRBJ1-2	NA	TGTGCCAGCAGTTCCCGGGGGCTAGGCTACACCTTC	CASSSRGLGYTF
TRBV6-6	TRBJ2-5	TRBD2	TGTGCCAGCAGTTACGGACTAGCGGGGGGCGAAGAGACCCAGTACTTC	CASSYGLAGGEETQYF
TRBV6-1	TRBJ1-5	NA	TGTGCCAGCAGTGACACGGGACTGGGCAATCAGCCCCAGCATTTT	CASSDTGLGNQPQHF
TRBV7-3	TRBJ2-5	NA	TGTGCCAGCAGCTTAAGGCGGCAAGAGACCCAGTACTTC	CASSLRRQETQYF
TRBV6-1	TRBJ2-5	TRBD2	TGTGCCAGCAGTGAAGCTAGCGGGGGCCAAGAGACCCAGTACTTC	CASSEASGGQETQYF
TRBV2	TRBJ1-5	NA	TGTGCCACCAAGTGGGGCAATCAGCCCCAGCATTTT	CATKWGNQPQHF
TRBV10-3	TRBJ1-2	NA	TGTGCCATCAGTGGGCAGCCTGGGGAAGGCTACACCTTC	CAISGQPGEGYTF
TRBV5-1	TRBJ2-7	NA	TGCGCCAGCAGCTTGGACGGGTACGAGCAGTACTTC	CASSLDGYEQYF